This TCR beta chain emerged from a study of blood T cell repertoires in COVID-19. Generated by immunoSEQ multiplex PCR, the TCRdb table keeps only in-frame clones and is missing some. Of some 110,000 clones detected, approximately 82% appear once; the ten largest clones hold 15%. Trimming took off 4 bases at V and 12 bases at J, with 15 bases between the two ends. The CDR3 length is 12 residues. The germline CDR1 and CDR2 sequences are MDHEN and SYDVKM. The chain combines TRBV28 with TRBJ1-2; no reliable D call. Sequencing was done on a sample of peripheral blood. This receptor was obtained from a woman of 80 years or more with acute or convalescent COVID-19. Here the CDR3 reads CASSWKGGRDTF. The CDR3 coding sequence is TGTGCCAGCAGTTGGAAGGGAGGTAGGGACACCTTC.